Shown below are 15 T cell receptor beta chains from a single sample sequenced in a study of OX40 agonist ivuxolimab in advanced cancers. Libraries were prepared by immunoSEQ multiplex PCR; TCRdb keeps only in-frame clonotypes and omits some of them. The sample yields some 110,000 clones, 90% to 95% seen once. Sample: CD4+ or CD8+ T cells sorted from blood, taken in a trial of the OX40 agonist ivuxolimab. Every receptor here comes from an adult with an advanced solid tumor such as melanoma, head and neck, liver or kidney cancer.

This sequence joins TRBV15 and TRBJ2-5; 13 nucleotides line up with TRBD2. Germline values: CDR1 LNHNV, CDR2 YYDKDF (reference sequence). CDR3 length: 17 amino acids. With 0 bases clipped from V and 3 bases from J, the junction kept 4 bases outside the gene matches. For the CDR3, the DNA is TGTGCCACCAGCAGAGATCCAGGGACTAGCGGGGAAGAGACCCAGTACTTC. Encoded protein: CATSRDPGTSGEETQYF.

The rearrangement links TRBV9 to TRBJ2-3, with D tentatively TRBD2 (5 bases). There are 15 residues in the CDR3. Germline lookup yields CDR1 SGDLS and CDR2 YYNGEE. With 2 bases removed from V and 2 bases from J, the gap between germline ends came to 12 bases. The CDR3 spells CASSVSGVDTDTQYF. CDR3 DNA: TGTGCCAGCAGCGTCAGCGGAGTGGACACAGATACGCAGTATTTT. Drawing the rest from reference TRBV9 and TRBJ2-3, the complete variable domain is DSGVTQTPKHLITATGQRVTLRCSPRSGDLSVYWYQQSLDQGLQFLIQYYNGEERAKGNILERFSAQQFPDLHSELNLSSLELGDSALYFCASSVSGVDTDTQYFGPGTRLTVL.

The rearrangement links TRBV7-3 to TRBJ1-6, with 7 bases matching TRBD1. V gave up 4 bases and J gave up 9 bases; unmatched junction bases: 9. The CDR3 is 15 residues long. Germline V gene data show CDR1 as SGHTA and CDR2 as FQGTGA. DNA of the CDR3: TGTGCCAGCAGCTCTTCCGGGACAGCTGGTTCACCCCTCCACTTT. Amino acid sequence: CASSSSGTAGSPLHF.

The chain uses TRBV7-2 and TRBJ2-5; 8 positions match TRBD1. V was pared by 4 bases and J by 4 bases, with 2 bases of the junction left unmatched. This CDR3 contains 13 residues. Germline CDR1 SGHTA, CDR2 FQGNSA. The chain's CDR3 is CASSSDRAETQYF. CDR3 DNA: TGTGCCAGCAGCTCGGACAGGGCAGAGACCCAGTACTTC.

This clone came up a few times. The V gene is TRBV5-6, the J gene TRBJ2-3, with a possible D match to TRBD1 (5 bases). The germline V gene has CDR1 SGHDT and CDR2 YYEEEE. The CDR3 contains 14 residues. V dropped 4 bases and J dropped 4 bases, with 13 bases sitting between them. The CDR3 spells CASSPLSRADTQYF. DNA of the CDR3: TGTGCCAGCAGCCCATTGAGCAGGGCAGATACGCAGTATTTT.

The genes are TRBV18 and TRBJ2-5; 9 bases fit TRBD1. Germline trimming cut 2 bases from V and 0 bases from J; bases unmatched to any gene: 1. Germline CDR1 reads KGHSH; CDR2 reads LQKENI. The CDR3 extends over 15 amino acids. In DNA, the CDR3 is TGTGCCAGCTCACCAGGGACAGGGAACCAAGAGACCCAGTACTTC. This sequence encodes CASSPGTGNQETQYF.

The V and J genes are TRBV19 and TRBJ1-4; TRBD1 might be the D (6 bases). Germline V gene lookup returns CDR1 LNHDA and CDR2 SQIVND (reference sequence). The CDR3 sequence is 17 residues long. The V end was cut by 5 bases, the J end by 5 bases, with 21 bases between. CDR3 sequence: CASSPPERGKVNEKLFF. CDR3 sequence (DNA): TGTGCCAGTAGTCCCCCGGAGAGGGGGAAGGTCAATGAAAAACTGTTTTTT.

The V gene is TRBV18, the J gene TRBJ2-6; 8 bases fit TRBD1. The CDR3 has 17 residues. Germline CDR1 reads KGHSH; CDR2 reads LQKENI. Trimming removed 2 bases from V and 0 bases from J; junction bases left unmatched: 3. The CDR3 DNA reads TGTGCCAGCTCACCAGGACAGGGCCTCTCTGGGGCCAACGTCCTGACTTTC. Amino acid sequence: CASSPGQGLSGANVLTF.

Remarks on this clone: Other DNA sequences in this specimen translate into the identical CDR3. V is TRBV2 and J is TRBJ2-2, with D tentatively TRBD1 (5 bases). Germline CDR1 and CDR2: SNHLY and FYNNEI. Deletions cut 6 bases from V and 1 base from J, with 6 bases between. There are 13 residues in the CDR3. CDR3 amino acids: CASRGENTGELFF. The CDR3 region has the DNA TGTGCCAGCAGAGGGGAGAACACCGGGGAGCTGTTTTTT.

This chain joins TRBV28 and TRBJ2-2; 15 nucleotides match TRBD2. The CDR3 contains 19 residues. The J segment lost 5 bases and the V segment lost 5 bases, leaving 12 bases of the junction unmatched. Germline assignment: CDR1 MDHEN and CDR2 SYDVKM. The CDR3 DNA reads TGTGCCAGCAGTAAACGGACTAGCGGGAGGGCCTTAGCGACCGGGGAGCTGTTTTTT. Translated: CASSKRTSGRALATGELFF.

In DNA, the CDR3 is TGCAGCGTTGAAGAAAATGCGGGTGGACGATACGAGCAGTACTTC. Translated, it gives CSVEENAGGRYEQYF. This sequence joins TRBV29-1 and TRBJ2-7; a possible D gene is TRBD2 (5 bases). V was pared by 0 bases and J by 4 bases, with 16 bases between. The germline CDR1 and CDR2 sequences are SQVTM and ANQGSEA. The CDR3 has 15 amino acids.

The V and J genes are TRBV19 and TRBJ2-3; 8 positions match TRBD2. Germline trimming cut 3 bases from V and 0 bases from J; bases unmatched to any gene: 2. From germline, CDR1 is LNHDA and CDR2 SQIVND (reference sequence). The CDR3 consists of 15 residues. The CDR3 loop is CASSISGVSTDTQYF. CDR3 DNA sequence: TGTGCCAGTAGTATTAGCGGGGTAAGCACAGATACGCAGTATTTT.

The J gene is TRBJ2-1, the V gene TRBV18; 10 bases map to TRBD2. V trimming: 8 bases; J trimming: 8 bases; junction bases outside the gene matches: 9. Germline V gene data show CDR1 as KGHSH and CDR2 as LQKENI. This CDR3 comprises 14 residues. CDR3 nucleotide sequence: TGTGCCAGCCTCAAAGCGGGAGGGATCGATGAGCAGTTCTTC. This sequence encodes CASLKAGGIDEQFF.

This clone came up once. This chain uses TRBV29-1 with TRBJ2-1, with D possibly matching TRBD1 (6 bases). Germline CDR1 is SQVTM and CDR2 is ANQGSEA. The CDR3 contains 13 residues. V lost 6 bases to trimming and J lost 4 bases, with 13 bases between them. CDR3 region: CSVGRGGYNEQFF. The CDR3 region has the DNA TGCAGCGTCGGAAGAGGGGGATACAATGAGCAGTTCTTC.

The chain uses TRBV28 and TRBJ1-1, with D uncertain. The CDR3 runs 13 residues. The germline V and J ends were trimmed by 2 bases and 4 bases, with 8 bases remaining between them. CDR1 is MDHEN, CDR2 SYDVKM, per germline. The CDR3 sequence is CASSLRGITEAFF. CDR3 in DNA: TGTGCCAGCAGTTTAAGAGGGATCACTGAAGCTTTCTTT.